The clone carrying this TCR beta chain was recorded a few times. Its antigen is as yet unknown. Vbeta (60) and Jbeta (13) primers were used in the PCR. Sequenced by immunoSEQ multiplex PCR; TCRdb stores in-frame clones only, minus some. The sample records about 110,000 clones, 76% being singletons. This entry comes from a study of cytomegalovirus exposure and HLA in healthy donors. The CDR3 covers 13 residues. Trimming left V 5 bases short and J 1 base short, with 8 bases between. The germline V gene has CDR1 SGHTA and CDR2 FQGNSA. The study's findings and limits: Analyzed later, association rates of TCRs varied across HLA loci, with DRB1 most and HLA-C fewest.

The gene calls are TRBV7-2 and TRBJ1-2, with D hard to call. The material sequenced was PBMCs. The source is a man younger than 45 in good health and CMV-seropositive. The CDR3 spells CASSEYINYGYTF. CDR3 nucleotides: TGTGCCAGCAGCGAGTATATTAACTATGGCTACACCTTC.